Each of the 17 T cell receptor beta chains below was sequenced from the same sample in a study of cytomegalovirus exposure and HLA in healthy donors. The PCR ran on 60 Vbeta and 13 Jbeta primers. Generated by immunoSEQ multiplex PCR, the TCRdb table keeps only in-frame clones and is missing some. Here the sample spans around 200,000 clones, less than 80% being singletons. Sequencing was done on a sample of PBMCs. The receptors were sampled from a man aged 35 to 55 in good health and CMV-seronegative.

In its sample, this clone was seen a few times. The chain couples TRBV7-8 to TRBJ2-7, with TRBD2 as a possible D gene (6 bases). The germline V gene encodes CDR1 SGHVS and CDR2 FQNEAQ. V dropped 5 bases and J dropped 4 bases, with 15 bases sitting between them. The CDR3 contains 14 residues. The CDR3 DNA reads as TGTGCCAGCAGCCCTCGGAGGGAAGGATACGAGCAGTACTTC. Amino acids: CASSPRREGYEQYF.

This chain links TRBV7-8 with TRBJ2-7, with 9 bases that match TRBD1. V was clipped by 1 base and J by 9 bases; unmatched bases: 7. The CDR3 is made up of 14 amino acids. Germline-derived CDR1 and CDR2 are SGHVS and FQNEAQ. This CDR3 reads CASSLDSGTGWQYF. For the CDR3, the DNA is TGTGCCAGCAGCTTAGACTCGGGGACAGGGTGGCAGTACTTC. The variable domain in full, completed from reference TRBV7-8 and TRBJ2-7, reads GAGVSQSPRYKVAKRGQDVALRCDPISGHVSLFWYQQALGQGPEFLTYFQNEAQLDKSGLPSDRFFAERPEGSVSTLKIQRTQQEDSAVYLCASSLDSGTGWQYFGPGTRLTVT.

Written as DNA, the CDR3 is TGTGCCAGCAGCCGATCTTCCGGGACAGGAAAATCGCGGGAGCAGTACTTC. Amino acid sequence: CASSRSSGTGKSREQYF. The J gene is TRBJ2-7, the V gene TRBV7-2, with 8 bases aligning to TRBD1. The CDR3 has 17 residues. Germline V gene sequence: CDR1 SGHTA, CDR2 FQGNSA. V lost 5 bases to trimming and J lost 7 bases; unmatched junction nucleotides: 19.

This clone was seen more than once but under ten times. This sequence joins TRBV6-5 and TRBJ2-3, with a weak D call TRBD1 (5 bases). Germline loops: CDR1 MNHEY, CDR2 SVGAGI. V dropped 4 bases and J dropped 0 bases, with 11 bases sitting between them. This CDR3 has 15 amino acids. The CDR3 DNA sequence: TGTGCCAGCAGTTCGACAGAGACTAGCACAGATACGCAGTATTTT. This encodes CASSSTETSTDTQYF.

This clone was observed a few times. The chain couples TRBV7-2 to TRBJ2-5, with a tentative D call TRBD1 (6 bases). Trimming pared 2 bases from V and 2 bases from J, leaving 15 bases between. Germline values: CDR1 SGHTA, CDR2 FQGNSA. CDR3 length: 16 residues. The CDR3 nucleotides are TGTGCCAGCAGCTTACAGACAGGATTTCAACAAGAGACCCAGTACTTC. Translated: CASSLQTGFQQETQYF. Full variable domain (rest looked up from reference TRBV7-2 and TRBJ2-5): GAGVSQSPSNKVTEKGKDVELRCDPISGHTALYWYRQSLGQGLEFLIYFQGNSAPDKSGLPSDRFSAERTGGSVSTLTIQRTQQEDSAVYLCASSLQTGFQQETQYFGPGTRLLVL.

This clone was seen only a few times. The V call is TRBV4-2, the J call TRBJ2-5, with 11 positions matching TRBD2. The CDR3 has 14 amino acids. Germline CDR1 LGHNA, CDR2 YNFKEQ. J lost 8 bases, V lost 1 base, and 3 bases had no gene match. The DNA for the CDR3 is TGTGCCAGCAGCCAAGTGACTAGCGGGATTACCCAGTACTTC. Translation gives CASSQVTSGITQYF.

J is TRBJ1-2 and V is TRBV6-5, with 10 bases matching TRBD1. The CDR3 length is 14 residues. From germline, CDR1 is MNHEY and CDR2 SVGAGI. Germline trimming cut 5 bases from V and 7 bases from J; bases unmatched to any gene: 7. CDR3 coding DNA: TGTGCCAGCAGTCCGGGACAGGGGCTGGTTGGCTACACCTTC. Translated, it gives CASSPGQGLVGYTF.

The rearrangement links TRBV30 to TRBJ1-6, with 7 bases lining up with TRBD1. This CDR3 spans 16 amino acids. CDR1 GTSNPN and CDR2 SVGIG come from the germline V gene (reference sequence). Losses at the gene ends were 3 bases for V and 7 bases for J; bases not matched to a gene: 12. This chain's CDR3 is CAWRMAGTVGNSPLHF. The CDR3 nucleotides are TGTGCCTGGAGAATGGCTGGGACAGTCGGGAATTCACCCCTCCACTTT.

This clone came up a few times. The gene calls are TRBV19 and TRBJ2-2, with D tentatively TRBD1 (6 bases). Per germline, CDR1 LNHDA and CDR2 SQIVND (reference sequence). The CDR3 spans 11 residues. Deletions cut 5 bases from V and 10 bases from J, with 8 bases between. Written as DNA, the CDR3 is TGTGCCAGTAGTTACAGGGAGGAGCTGTTTTTT. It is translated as CASSYREELFF.

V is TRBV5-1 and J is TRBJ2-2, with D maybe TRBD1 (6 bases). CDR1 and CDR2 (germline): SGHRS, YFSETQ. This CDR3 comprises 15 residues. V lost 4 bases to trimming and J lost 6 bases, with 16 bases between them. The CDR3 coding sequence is TGCGCCAGCAGCGACAAACAGGGAGCGGCCGGGGAGCTGTTTTTT. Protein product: CASSDKQGAAGELFF.

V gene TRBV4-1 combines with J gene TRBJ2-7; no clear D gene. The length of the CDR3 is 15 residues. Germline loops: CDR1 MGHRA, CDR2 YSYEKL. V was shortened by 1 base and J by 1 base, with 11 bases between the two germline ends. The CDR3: CASSQGAKVSYEQYF. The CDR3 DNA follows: TGCGCCAGCAGCCAAGGGGCTAAGGTTTCCTACGAGCAGTACTTC.

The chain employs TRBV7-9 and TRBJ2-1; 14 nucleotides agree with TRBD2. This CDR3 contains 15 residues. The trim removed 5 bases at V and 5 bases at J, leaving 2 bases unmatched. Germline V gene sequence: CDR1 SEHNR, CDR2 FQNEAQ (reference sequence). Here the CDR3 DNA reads TGTGCCAGCAGCAAGACTAGCGGGAGGGACAATGAGCAGTTCTTC. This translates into CASSKTSGRDNEQFF.

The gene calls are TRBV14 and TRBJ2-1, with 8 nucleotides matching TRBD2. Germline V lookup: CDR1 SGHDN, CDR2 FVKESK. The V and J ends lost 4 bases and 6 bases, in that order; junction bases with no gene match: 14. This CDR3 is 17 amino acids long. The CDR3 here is CASSPRGGLAKSNEQFF. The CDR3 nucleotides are TGTGCCAGCAGCCCGAGAGGTGGACTAGCAAAGTCCAATGAGCAGTTCTTC.

CDR3 sequence: CASSPGRGTGELFF. The CDR3 DNA reads TGTGCCAGCTCACCAGGGCGCGGGACCGGGGAGCTGTTTTTT. The chain uses TRBV18 and TRBJ2-2, with a tentative D call TRBD2 (5 bases). Germline CDR1 and CDR2: KGHSH and LQKENI. The CDR3 runs 14 residues. V was shortened by 2 bases and J by 5 bases, with 9 bases between the two germline ends.

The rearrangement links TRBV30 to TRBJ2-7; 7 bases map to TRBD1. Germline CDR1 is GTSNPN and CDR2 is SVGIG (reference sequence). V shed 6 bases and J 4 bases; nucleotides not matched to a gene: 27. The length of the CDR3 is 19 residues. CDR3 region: CACNVNNLRQGVRLYEQYF. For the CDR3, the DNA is TGTGCCTGCAACGTAAATAACCTAAGACAGGGAGTGCGCCTGTACGAGCAGTACTTC.

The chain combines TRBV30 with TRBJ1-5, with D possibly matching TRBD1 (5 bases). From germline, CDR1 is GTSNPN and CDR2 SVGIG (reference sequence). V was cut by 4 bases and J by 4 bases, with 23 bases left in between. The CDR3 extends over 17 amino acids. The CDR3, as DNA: TGTGCCTGGACCAGCGGCGGGGGTGGGGGAGCAAATCAGCCCCAGCATTTT. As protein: CAWTSGGGGGANQPQHF.

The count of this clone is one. The CDR3 protein is CASNRGDPYEQYF. CDR3 nucleotides: TGTGCCAGCAACAGGGGGGACCCCTACGAGCAGTACTTC. The chain employs TRBV27 and TRBJ2-7, with 8 bases lining up with TRBD1. Germline V CDR1 and CDR2: MNHEY, SMNVEV (reference sequence). The CDR3 has 13 amino acids. Trimming cost V 7 bases and J 2 bases; bases outside gene matches: 4.